The clone carrying this TCR beta chain was seen a few times. Its specificity is unknown. The data originate from a study of early T cells in non-severe SARS-CoV-2 infection. The wider study: Sequencing targeted bulk RNA from unsorted whole blood, leaving chains unpaired. Study-level results: Matching with VDJdb favored anti-spike CD8 responses (missing private and CD4 specificities).

Attachment of unique molecular identifiers was made to individual cDNA molecules. TCRdb passed the 5' RACE reads through MiXCR, listing each CDR3 protein once. This table has approximately 30,000 distinct CDR3 sequences, roughly 5.3% appearing once. CDR3 length: 14 residues. J lost 10 bases, V lost 0 bases, and 6 bases had no gene match. From germline, CDR1 is SGHKS and CDR2 YYEKEE (reference sequence). The V gene is TRBV5-5, the J gene TRBJ1-4, with TRBD1 matching 7 bases. The clonotype comes from an adult who was a healthcare worker with PCR-confirmed SARS-CoV-2 infection or an uninfected control (not recorded which). The sequenced sample consisted of whole blood. The CDR3 is CASSLGQGGGKLFF. The CDR3 nucleotides read TGTGCCAGCAGCTTGGGACAGGGTGGAGGAAAACTGTTTTTT.